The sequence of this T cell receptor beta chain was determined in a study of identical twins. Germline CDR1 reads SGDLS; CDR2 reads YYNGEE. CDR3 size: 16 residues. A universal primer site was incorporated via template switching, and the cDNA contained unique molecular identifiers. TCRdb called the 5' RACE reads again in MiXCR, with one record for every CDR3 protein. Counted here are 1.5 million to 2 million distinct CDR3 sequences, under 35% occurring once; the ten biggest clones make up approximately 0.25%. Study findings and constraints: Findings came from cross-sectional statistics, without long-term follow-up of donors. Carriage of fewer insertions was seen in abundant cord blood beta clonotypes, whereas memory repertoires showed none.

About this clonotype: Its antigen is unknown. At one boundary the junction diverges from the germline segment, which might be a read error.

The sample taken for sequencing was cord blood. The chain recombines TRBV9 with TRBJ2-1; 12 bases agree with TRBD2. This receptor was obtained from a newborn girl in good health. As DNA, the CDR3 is TGTGCCAGCAGCGTAAGGGGGACTAGCGGGTACAACGAGCAGTTCTTC. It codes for CASSVRGTSGYNEQFF.